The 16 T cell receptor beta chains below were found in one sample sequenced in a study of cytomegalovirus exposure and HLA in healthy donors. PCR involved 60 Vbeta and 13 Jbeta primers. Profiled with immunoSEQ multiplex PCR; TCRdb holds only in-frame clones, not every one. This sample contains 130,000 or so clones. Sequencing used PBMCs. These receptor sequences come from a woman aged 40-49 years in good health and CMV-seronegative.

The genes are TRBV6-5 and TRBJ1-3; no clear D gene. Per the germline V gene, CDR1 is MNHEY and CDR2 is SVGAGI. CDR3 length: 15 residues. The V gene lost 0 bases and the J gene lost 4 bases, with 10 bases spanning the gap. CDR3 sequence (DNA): TGTGCCAGCAGTTACTCGAGGGTCCCCGGAAACACCATATATTTT. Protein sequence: CASSYSRVPGNTIYF.

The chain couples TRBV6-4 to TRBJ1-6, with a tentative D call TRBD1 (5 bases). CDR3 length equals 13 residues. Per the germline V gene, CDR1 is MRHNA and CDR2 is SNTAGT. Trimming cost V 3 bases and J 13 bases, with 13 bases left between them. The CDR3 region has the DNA TGTGCCAGCAGTGAGGTCAGGGACTCGCCCCTCCACTTT. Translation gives CASSEVRDSPLHF.

CDR3 in amino acids: CASSSGQGYEQYF. As DNA, the CDR3 is TGCGCCAGCAGCTCGGGACAGGGGTACGAGCAGTACTTC. The chain uses TRBV5-1 and TRBJ2-5, with 10 bases fitting TRBD1. Matching the DNA end better, TRBJ2-7 makes the J call doubtful. The CDR3 covers 13 residues. Germline V gene sequence: CDR1 SGHRS, CDR2 YFSETQ.

CDR3 sequence reads: CASRTGGGYGYTF. CDR3 sequence (DNA): TGTGCCAGTAGAACAGGCGGGGGCTATGGCTACACCTTC. The chain employs TRBV19 and TRBJ1-2, with D maybe TRBD1 (5 bases). CDR3 size: 13 residues. Germline CDR1 LNHDA, CDR2 SQIVND (reference sequence). Between the trimmed V and J ends, which lost 6 bases and 4 bases, there was a span of 12 bases. The whole variable domain, filled in from reference TRBV19 and TRBJ1-2, reads DGGITQSPKYLFRKEGQNVTLSCEQNLNHDAMYWYRQDPGQGLRLIYYSQIVNDFQKGDIAEGYSVSREKKESFPLTVTSAQKNPTAFYLCASRTGGGYGYTFGSGTRLTVV.

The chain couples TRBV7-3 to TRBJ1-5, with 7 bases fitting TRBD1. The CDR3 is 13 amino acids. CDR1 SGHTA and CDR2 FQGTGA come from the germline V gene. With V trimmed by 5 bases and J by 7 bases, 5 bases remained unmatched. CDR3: CASSLTGEQPQHF. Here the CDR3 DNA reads TGTGCCAGCAGCCTTACAGGGGAACAGCCCCAGCATTTT.

The CDR3 DNA is TGTGCCAGCAGCGCGGGACTAGCGGGGGGACGTGGGGAGCTGTTTTTT. Translating it yields CASSAGLAGGRGELFF. The rearrangement uses TRBV9 and TRBJ2-2; 15 bases are a match to TRBD2. The germline CDR1 and CDR2 sequences are SGDLS and YYNGEE. The CDR3 has 16 amino acids. J was trimmed by 8 bases and V by 3 bases; bases with no gene match: 5.

This CDR3 reads CASSASGQGGETQYF. The CDR3 nucleotides read TGTGCCAGCAGCGCGTCGGGACAGGGAGGAGAGACCCAGTACTTC. The rearrangement uses TRBV9 and TRBJ2-5; 9 bases map to TRBD1. In germline, CDR1 is SGDLS, CDR2 YYNGEE. This CDR3 has 15 residues. The J segment lost 4 bases and the V segment lost 3 bases, leaving 7 bases of the junction unmatched.

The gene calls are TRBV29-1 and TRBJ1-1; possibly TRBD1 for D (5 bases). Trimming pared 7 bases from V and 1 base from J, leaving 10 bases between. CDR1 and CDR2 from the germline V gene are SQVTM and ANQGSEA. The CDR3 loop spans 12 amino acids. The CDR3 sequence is CSAETANTEAFF. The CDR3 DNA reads TGCAGCGCCGAGACAGCGAACACTGAAGCTTTCTTT. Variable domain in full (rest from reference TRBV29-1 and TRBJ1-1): SAVISQKPSRDICQRGTSLTIQCQVDSQVTMMFWYRQQPGQSLTLIATANQGSEATYESGFVIDKFPISRPNLTFSTLTVSNMSPEDSSIYLCSAETANTEAFFGQGTRLTVV.

The CDR3 sequence: CASSLSTGTGGNFNTEAFF. CDR3 coding DNA: TGTGCCAGCAGTTTATCGACCGGGACAGGGGGGAACTTTAACACTGAAGCTTTCTTT. The V gene is TRBV27, the J gene TRBJ1-1, with 11 bases aligning to TRBD1. Per germline, CDR1 MNHEY and CDR2 SMNVEV (reference sequence). The CDR3 runs 19 residues. Losses at the gene ends were 0 bases for V and 2 bases for J; bases not matched to a gene: 11.

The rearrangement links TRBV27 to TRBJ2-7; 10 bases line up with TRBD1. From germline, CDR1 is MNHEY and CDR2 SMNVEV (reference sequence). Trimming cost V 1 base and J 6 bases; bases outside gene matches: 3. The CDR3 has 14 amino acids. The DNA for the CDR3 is TGTGCCAGCAGTTTATGGGACAGGGGAGGCGAGCAGTACTTC. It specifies CASSLWDRGGEQYF.

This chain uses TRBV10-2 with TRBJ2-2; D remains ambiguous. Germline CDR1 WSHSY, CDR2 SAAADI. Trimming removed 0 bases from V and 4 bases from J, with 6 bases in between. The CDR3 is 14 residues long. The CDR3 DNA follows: TGCGCCAGCAGTGAGTCGAGGTTCACCGGGGAGCTGTTTTTT. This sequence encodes CASSESRFTGELFF.

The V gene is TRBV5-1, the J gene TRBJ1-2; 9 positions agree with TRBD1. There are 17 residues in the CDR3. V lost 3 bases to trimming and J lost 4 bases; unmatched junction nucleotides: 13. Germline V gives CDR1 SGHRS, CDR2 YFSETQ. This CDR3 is CASSSTGGNGHGYGYTF. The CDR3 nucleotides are TGCGCCAGCAGCTCGACAGGGGGGAATGGGCATGGCTATGGCTACACCTTC.

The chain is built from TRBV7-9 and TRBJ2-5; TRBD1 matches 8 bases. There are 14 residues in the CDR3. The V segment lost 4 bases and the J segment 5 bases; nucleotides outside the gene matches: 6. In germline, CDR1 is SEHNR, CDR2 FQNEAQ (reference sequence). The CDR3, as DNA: TGTGCCAGCAGCTACCAGGGGGCTGGGGAGACCCAGTACTTC. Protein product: CASSYQGAGETQYF.

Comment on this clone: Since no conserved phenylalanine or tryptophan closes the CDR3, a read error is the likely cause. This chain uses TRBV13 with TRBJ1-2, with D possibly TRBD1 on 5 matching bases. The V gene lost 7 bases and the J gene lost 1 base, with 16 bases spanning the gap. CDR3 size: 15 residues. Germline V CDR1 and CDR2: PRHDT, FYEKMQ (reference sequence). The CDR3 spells CASTRLGRDNYGYTS. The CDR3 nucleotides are TGTGCCAGCACGCGCCTTGGCAGGGATAACTATGGCTACACCTCC.

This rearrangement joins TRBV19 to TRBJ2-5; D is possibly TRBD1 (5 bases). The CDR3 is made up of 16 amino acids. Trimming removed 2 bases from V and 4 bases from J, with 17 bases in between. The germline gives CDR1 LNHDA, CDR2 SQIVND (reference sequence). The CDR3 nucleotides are TGTGCCAGTAGTATACAGGGTACTTCCAACTCAGAGACCCAGTACTTC. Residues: CASSIQGTSNSETQYF.

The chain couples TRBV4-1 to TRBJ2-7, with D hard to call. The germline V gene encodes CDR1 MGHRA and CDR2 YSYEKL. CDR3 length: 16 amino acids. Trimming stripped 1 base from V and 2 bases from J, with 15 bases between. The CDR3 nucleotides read TGCGCCAGCAGCCAAGTTCTAAGCGTAGACGCCTACGAGCAGTACTTC. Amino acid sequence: CASSQVLSVDAYEQYF.